The T cell receptor beta chain described here comes from a study of shared clonotypes between healthy human individuals. CDR3 size: 12 residues. V was trimmed by 6 bases and J by 7 bases, leaving 10 bases between them. Germline V gene sequence: CDR1 ENHRY, CDR2 SYGVKD. Sequencing was performed with immunoSEQ multiplex PCR; in TCRdb, only in-frame clones are kept and a portion is missing. The sample has some 2,400,000 clones, 95% seen once. This chain connects TRBV10-3 to TRBJ2-1; D is unclear. This TCR came from a man aged 18 to 29 in good health. The material sequenced was naive CD4+ T cells sorted from blood. The subset here: CD45RA+ positively selected. Here the CDR3 DNA reads TGTGCCATCAGGGGCAATCCAAATGAGCAGTTCTTC. This gives the protein CAIRGNPNEQFF.